These 21 T cell receptor beta chains came from one sample sequenced in a study of cytomegalovirus exposure and HLA in healthy donors (dated by TCRdb to about 2017). Libraries were built with the immunoSEQ multiplex PCR assay. A mixture of 60 forward primers for TCR Vbeta segments and 13 reverse primers for TCR Jbeta segments was used in the multiplex PCR. This is the immuneACCESS table as TCRdb keeps it, with only in-frame sequences that have V and J called. A part of the clones is gone; compared with another copy, unresolved V genes explain less than half, and the rest is unexplained. The sample's table covers about 140,000 clones. The top ten hold around 2.4% of the sample. The sequenced sample was PBMCs. Receptors originate from a woman under 30 in good health and CMV-seronegative.

The rearrangement links TRBV6-5 to TRBJ2-7; tentative D call: TRBD1 (5 bases). The V end was cut by 5 bases, the J end by 1 base, with 9 bases between. The CDR3 runs to 13 residues. The germline V gene encodes CDR1 MNHEY and CDR2 SVGAGI. In DNA form, the CDR3 reads TGTGCCAGCAGTAAGGACATATCCTACGAGCAGTACTTC. It specifies CASSKDISYEQYF.

The V gene is TRBV6-1, the J gene TRBJ2-4; D is perhaps TRBD2 (6 bases). Germline CDR1 and CDR2: MNHNS and SASEGT. The CDR3 extends over 12 amino acids. Trimming cost V 5 bases and J 7 bases, with 9 bases left between them. CDR3 residues: CASSFGGNIQYF. The CDR3 nucleotides read TGTGCCAGCAGTTTTGGGGGGAACATTCAGTACTTC.

Concerning this clone: The DNA is left out, because the CDR3 cannot be placed on it with certainty; the CDR3 is given as TCRdb lists it. V is TRBV4-1 and J is TRBJ1-1; the table calls TRBD1, which could not be checked here. Germline values: CDR1 MGHRA, CDR2 YSYEKL. The CDR3 adds up to 15 amino acids, both ends counted. This CDR3 reads CASSQVRTGVPEAFF.

The chain employs TRBV21-1 and TRBJ2-7; TRBD2 reflects the table's D call only, with no check against the DNA. TRBV21-1 is designated a pseudogene. The CDR3 runs 15 residues. CDR3 sequence reads: CASHFPGLAGAGQYV. CDR3 DNA sequence: TGTGCCAGCCACTTTCCGGGACTAGCGGGAGCCGGGCAGTACGTC.

The V and J genes are TRBV19 and TRBJ1-4; maybe TRBD1 (6 bases). V lost 9 bases, J lost 7 bases, and 12 bases lay in between. This CDR3 has 12 residues. Germline V CDR1 and CDR2: LNHDA, SQIVND (reference sequence). The CDR3 nucleotides are TGTGCCAGGCAGGGGTATGGTGAAAAACTGTTTTTT. Translated: CARQGYGEKLFF.

The V and J genes are TRBV6-5 and TRBJ1-1, with TRBD1 matching over 7 bases. Per the germline V gene, CDR1 is MNHEY and CDR2 is SVGAGI. V shed 2 bases and J 6 bases; nucleotides not matched to a gene: 3. The CDR3 spans 13 residues. DNA of the CDR3: TGTGCCAGCAGTTACGGGACAGCGCCTGAAGCTTTCTTT. Translated, it gives CASSYGTAPEAFF.

This chain connects TRBV27 to TRBJ2-7; a weak D match, TRBD2 (5 bases). This CDR3 contains 14 residues. The V end lost 5 bases, the J end lost 3 bases, and 14 bases lay between the germline ends. Germline V gene sequence: CDR1 MNHEY, CDR2 SMNVEV (reference sequence). CDR3 region: CASSQGGQYYEQYF. For the CDR3, the DNA is TGTGCCAGCAGTCAAGGCGGGCAGTACTACGAGCAGTACTTC.

This chain uses TRBV11-3 with TRBJ1-1; the D gene is possibly TRBD1 (6 bases). Germline assignment: CDR1 SGHNT and CDR2 YENEEA. The CDR3 runs to 16 residues. Between the trimmed V and J ends, which lost 5 bases and 1 base, there was a span of 17 bases. CDR3 residues: CASSPPPDRSNTEAFF. The CDR3 coding sequence is TGTGCCAGCAGCCCCCCCCCGGACAGATCGAACACTGAAGCTTTCTTT. Complete variable domain (other parts from reference TRBV11-3 and TRBJ1-1): EAGVVQSPRYKIIEKKQPVAFWCNPISGHNTLYWYLQNLGQGPELLIRYENEEAVDDSQLPKDRFSAERLKGVDSTLKIQPAELGDSAVYLCASSPPPDRSNTEAFFGQGTRLTVV.

A word on this clone: Other DNA sequences of this sample code for an identical CDR3. The chain combines TRBV7-2 with TRBJ1-4; TRBD1 might be the D (6 bases). V lost 1 base, J lost 4 bases, and 7 bases lay in between. CDR3 length: 14 amino acids. Germline CDR1 and CDR2: SGHTA and FQGNSA. CDR3 DNA sequence: TGTGCCAGCAGCTTAGGGACAGTTAATGAAAAACTGTTTTTT. Encoded protein: CASSLGTVNEKLFF.

Here the CDR3 DNA reads TGTGCCAGCAGCTTAGTAACTAGCGGGAGTTTAAAGACCCAGTACTTC. It specifies CASSLVTSGSLKTQYF. The V gene is TRBV7-9, the J gene TRBJ2-5; 11 positions match TRBD2. The length of the CDR3 is 16 residues. Germline V lookup: CDR1 SEHNR, CDR2 FQNEAQ (reference sequence). V was pared by 1 base and J by 6 bases, with 7 bases of the junction left unmatched.

The rearrangement uses TRBV7-9 and TRBJ2-7; TRBD2 aligns across 8 bases. Germline V gene lookup returns CDR1 SEHNR and CDR2 FQNEAQ (reference sequence). CDR3 length: 16 residues. Unmatched junction bases numbered 9, after V lost 0 bases and J lost 5 bases. CDR3 DNA sequence: TGTGCCAGCAGCTTAGCGCTTGCGGGAGGTGTCCACGAGCAGTACGTC. This translates into CASSLALAGGVHEQYV.

V is TRBV7-9 and J is TRBJ1-2, with 10 bases that match TRBD1. Germline CDR1 is SEHNR and CDR2 is FQNEAQ (reference sequence). The V gene end was trimmed by 6 bases and the J gene end by 1 base; junction bases not matched to a gene: 11. This CDR3 is 17 amino acids long. CDR3 bases: TGTGCCAGCAGGTCCGGGACAGGGGCGAACCTTAACTATGGCTACACCTTC. Amino acid sequence: CASRSGTGANLNYGYTF.

The chain couples TRBV19 to TRBJ1-2; D may be TRBD1 (5 bases). Germline lookup yields CDR1 LNHDA and CDR2 SQIVND (reference sequence). Trimming pared 5 bases from V and 4 bases from J, leaving 11 bases between. The length of the CDR3 is 13 residues. This CDR3 is CASSAGDFYGYTF. The CDR3 nucleotides read TGTGCCAGTAGTGCGGGGGACTTCTATGGCTACACCTTC.

The rearrangement joins TRBV29-1 to TRBJ2-1, with D perhaps matching TRBD2 (5 bases). V was cut by 4 bases and J by 2 bases, with 12 bases left in between. Germline CDR1 and CDR2: SQVTM and ANQGSEA. The CDR3 covers 14 residues. The CDR3 DNA reads as TGCAGCGTTGGAGGGCAGGAGACCTACAATGAGCAGTTCTTC. This encodes CSVGGQETYNEQFF.

The J gene is TRBJ2-1, the V gene TRBV6-1; 8 bases map to TRBD1. Germline values: CDR1 MNHNS, CDR2 SASEGT. Trimming took 1 base from V and 2 from J; bases not matched to a gene: 4. The CDR3 covers 16 residues. This chain's CDR3 is CASSEDRGSPYNEQFF. CDR3 bases: TGTGCCAGCAGTGAAGACAGGGGGAGCCCCTACAATGAGCAGTTCTTC.

This chain uses TRBV4-1 with TRBJ2-7; 10 bases align to TRBD1. Trimming cost V 4 bases and J 3 bases; bases outside gene matches: 6. The CDR3 sequence is 15 residues long. In germline, CDR1 is MGHRA, CDR2 YSYEKL. CDR3 region: CASSLGQGNNYEQYF. CDR3 in DNA: TGCGCCAGCAGCCTGGGACAGGGGAATAACTACGAGCAGTACTTC.

J is TRBJ1-1 and V is TRBV5-8; D might be TRBD1 (6 bases). The CDR3 spans 16 residues. V lost 1 base to trimming and J lost 5 bases, with 18 bases between them. Germline V gives CDR1 SGHTS, CDR2 YDEGEE. CDR3: CASSLRGTTARTEAFF. CDR3 coding DNA: TGTGCCAGCAGCTTGAGGGGGACGACAGCCAGAACTGAAGCTTTCTTT.

The V call is TRBV5-1, the J call TRBJ2-1; a weak D match, TRBD2 (5 bases). The V end was cut by 6 bases, the J end by 4 bases, with 14 bases between. This CDR3 has 14 amino acids. From germline, CDR1 is SGHRS and CDR2 YFSETQ. The CDR3 nucleotides are TGCGCCAGCACGGGGAACACCCAGTACAATGAGCAGTTCTTC. Translated, it gives CASTGNTQYNEQFF.

J is TRBJ1-2 and V is TRBV4-2; D is possibly TRBD1 (6 bases). Germline V gene lookup returns CDR1 LGHNA and CDR2 YNFKEQ. Trimming shortened V by 4 bases and J by 8 bases, and 14 bases separated the two germline ends. CDR3 size: 13 residues. Here the CDR3 DNA reads TGTGCCAGCAGCCCTAGATACAGGGAAGGCTACACCTTC. Translated, it gives CASSPRYREGYTF.

The chain links TRBV6-5 to TRBJ1-1; TRBD1 aligns across 7 bases. With 7 bases clipped from V and 4 bases from J, the junction kept 6 bases outside the gene matches. Germline assignment: CDR1 MNHEY and CDR2 SVGAGI. This CDR3 spans 13 amino acids. The CDR3 DNA reads as TGTGCCAGCAATCCCCCAGGGGGCACTGAAGCTTTCTTT. It specifies CASNPPGGTEAFF.

The rearrangement uses TRBV5-4 and TRBJ1-1; 11 bases are a match to TRBD1. The CDR3 is 14 residues long. V lost 4 bases to trimming and J lost 5 bases; unmatched junction nucleotides: 4. The germline V gene has CDR1 SGHNT and CDR2 YYREEE (reference sequence). The CDR3 loop reads CASSHRDRGTEAFF. The DNA of the CDR3 is TGTGCCAGCAGCCACCGGGACAGGGGGACTGAAGCTTTCTTT.